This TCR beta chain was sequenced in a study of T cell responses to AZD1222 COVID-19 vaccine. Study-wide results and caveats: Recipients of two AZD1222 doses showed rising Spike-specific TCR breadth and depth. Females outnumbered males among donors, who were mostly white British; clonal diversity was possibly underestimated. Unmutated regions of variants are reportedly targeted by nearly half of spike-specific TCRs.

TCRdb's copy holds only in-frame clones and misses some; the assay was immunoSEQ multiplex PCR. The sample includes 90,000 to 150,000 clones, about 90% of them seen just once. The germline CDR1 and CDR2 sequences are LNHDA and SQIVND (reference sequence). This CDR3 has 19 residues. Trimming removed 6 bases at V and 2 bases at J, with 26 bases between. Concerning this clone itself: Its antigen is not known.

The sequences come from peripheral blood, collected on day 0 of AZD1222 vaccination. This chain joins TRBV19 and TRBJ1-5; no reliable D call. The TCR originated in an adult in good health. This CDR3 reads CASSPVGVGFALGNQPQHF. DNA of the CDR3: TGTGCCAGTAGCCCTGTCGGTGTGGGTTTTGCCTTAGGCAATCAGCCCCAGCATTTT.